The 26 T cell receptor beta chains below all came from one sample that was sequenced in a study of blood T cell repertoires in COVID-19. Assay used: immunoSEQ multiplex PCR; TCRdb lists only in-frame clones, some missing. The top ten clones hold roughly 37% of a sample with 99,000 or so clones, 81% of them seen once. Sequencing used peripheral blood. These receptors originate from a man older than 75 with acute or convalescent COVID-19.

V gene TRBV6-6 combines with J gene TRBJ2-1; D remains ambiguous. CDR3 size: 12 residues. Germline V gene sequence: CDR1 MNHNY, CDR2 SVGAGI (reference sequence). V was cut by 2 bases and J by 5 bases, with 4 bases left in between. This CDR3 reads CASSYPDNEQFF. The DNA of the CDR3 is TGTGCCAGCAGTTACCCGGACAATGAGCAGTTCTTC.

The V and J genes are TRBV28 and TRBJ2-1, with 8 positions matching TRBD2. This CDR3 comprises 14 residues. CDR1 and CDR2 (germline): MDHEN, SYDVKM. Trimming took 2 bases from V and 4 from J; bases not matched to a gene: 1. The CDR3 sequence: CASSLTSGYNEQFF. The DNA of the CDR3 is TGTGCCAGCAGTTTAACTAGCGGATACAATGAGCAGTTCTTC.

The chain has TRBV28 and TRBJ1-2; TRBD1 matches at 8 bases. The CDR3 loop spans 16 amino acids. Germline V gene lookup returns CDR1 MDHEN and CDR2 SYDVKM. V dropped 1 base and J dropped 7; count of bases not matched to a gene: 11. The CDR3 sequence is CASSLFPSDRAGGYTF. DNA for the CDR3: TGTGCCAGCAGTTTATTCCCATCGGACAGGGCGGGTGGCTACACCTTC.

V usage is TRBV7-9 and J usage is TRBJ2-4; 8 bases are a match to TRBD1. The CDR3 is made up of 18 amino acids. V shed 4 bases and J 1 base; nucleotides not matched to a gene: 12. Germline V gene lookup returns CDR1 SEHNR and CDR2 FQNEAQ (reference sequence). CDR3 loop: CASSSGQELNLAKNIQYF. As DNA, the CDR3 is TGTGCCAGCAGCTCGGGACAGGAGTTGAACCTGGCCAAAAACATTCAGTACTTC.

A few counts support this clone. The chain is built from TRBV30 and TRBJ1-3; D ambiguous. V was shortened by 2 bases and J by 0 bases, with 11 bases between the two germline ends. Germline CDR1 GTSNPN, CDR2 SVGIG (reference sequence). The CDR3 loop spans 15 amino acids. This CDR3 reads CAWSRGLVSGNTIYF. DNA for the CDR3: TGTGCCTGGAGTCGGGGTTTGGTCTCTGGAAACACCATATATTTT.

This chain joins TRBV5-1 and TRBJ2-7; no definite D call. The CDR3 is made up of 13 amino acids. V was shortened by 4 bases and J by 3 bases, with 11 bases between the two germline ends. Germline CDR1 reads SGHRS; CDR2 reads YFSETQ. The CDR3 coding sequence is TGCGCCAGCAGCGGGCAGCCAAACTACGAGCAGTACTTC. This translates into CASSGQPNYEQYF.

This clone appeared once. The chain recombines TRBV28 with TRBJ1-6, with TRBD1 matching 7 bases. In germline, CDR1 is MDHEN, CDR2 SYDVKM. The CDR3 is made up of 15 amino acids. Trimming at V came to 4 bases and at J to 8 bases, leaving 8 bases not matched to a gene. CDR3 protein: CASSSQGQSYSPLHF. In nucleotides, the CDR3 is TGTGCCAGCAGTTCACAGGGACAGAGTTATTCACCCCTCCACTTT.

This clone was counted once. This rearrangement joins TRBV4-3 to TRBJ2-3, with D unresolved. The CDR3 covers 16 residues. V was trimmed by 0 bases and J by 4 bases, leaving 14 bases between them. Germline lookup yields CDR1 LGHNA and CDR2 YSLEER. DNA of the CDR3: TGCGCCAGCAGCCAAGACCTCAGTTCCGGAGCAGATACGCAGTATTTT. As protein: CASSQDLSSGADTQYF.

The chain links TRBV5-1 to TRBJ1-2; 9 bases agree with TRBD1. Looked up from germline, CDR1 is SGHRS and CDR2 is YFSETQ. This CDR3 has 16 amino acids. Trimming took 4 bases from V and 5 from J; bases not matched to a gene: 12. The CDR3 bases are TGCGCCAGCAGCCCTTCGCCCGGGACAGGGACATATGGCTACACCTTC. Translated, it gives CASSPSPGTGTYGYTF. Based on the CDR3 plus reference TRBV5-1 and TRBJ1-2, the full variable domain is KAGVTQTPRYLIKTRGQQVTLSCSPISGHRSVSWYQQTPGQGLQFLFEYFSETQRNKGNFPGRFSGRQFSNSRSEMNVSTLELGDSALYLCASSPSPGTGTYGYTFGSGTRLTVV.

This clone was seen once. The CDR3 sequence: CASSIDRADTQYF. CDR3 in DNA: TGTGCCAGTAGTATAGATCGGGCAGATACGCAGTATTTT. The chain uses TRBV19 and TRBJ2-3; D is uncertain. Per the germline V gene, CDR1 is LNHDA and CDR2 is SQIVND (reference sequence). The length of the CDR3 is 13 residues. V was trimmed by 0 bases and J by 4 bases, leaving 5 bases between them.

V gene TRBV6-5 combines with J gene TRBJ1-1, with D possibly TRBD1 on 6 matching bases. Looked up from germline, CDR1 is MNHEY and CDR2 is SVGAGI. CDR3 length: 15 residues. V dropped 4 bases and J dropped 0 bases, with 12 bases sitting between them. CDR3 residues: CASSSGNRVNTEAFF. The CDR3 nucleotides are TGTGCCAGCAGTTCCGGGAACAGGGTGAACACTGAAGCTTTCTTT.

The chain employs TRBV27 and TRBJ2-7; 12 nucleotides align to TRBD1. Germline lookup yields CDR1 MNHEY and CDR2 SMNVEV (reference sequence). After removal of 6 bases from V and 3 bases from J, the junction contained 15 bases not matched to a gene. CDR3 length equals 18 residues. CDR3 nucleotides: TGTGCCAGCAGGTCTCTTGGCGCCGGGACAGGGGGCATCTACGAGCAGTACTTC. Amino acids: CASRSLGAGTGGIYEQYF.

A single count supports this clone. This chain connects TRBV7-3 to TRBJ2-1, with D tentatively TRBD1 (5 bases). Deletions cut 5 bases from V and 6 bases from J, with 14 bases between. The germline CDR1 and CDR2 sequences are SGHTA and FQGTGA. The CDR3 consists of 14 residues. The CDR3: CASSLSRASNEQFF. CDR3 coding DNA: TGTGCCAGCAGCCTGAGCAGGGCCTCCAATGAGCAGTTCTTC.

This rearrangement joins TRBV6-6 to TRBJ1-2, with 9 bases identical to TRBD1. V shed 7 bases and J 1 base; nucleotides not matched to a gene: 7. The CDR3 has 15 residues. CDR1 and CDR2 from the germline V gene are MNHNY and SVGAGI (reference sequence). The CDR3, as DNA: TGTGCCAGCATTGATCCGGGACAGGGTAACTATGGCTACACCTTC. It translates to CASIDPGQGNYGYTF.

V and J are TRBV6-1 and TRBJ2-3; possible D gene TRBD1, 5 bases. The CDR3 spans 16 residues. CDR1 is MNHNS, CDR2 SASEGT, per germline. Trimming took 5 bases from V and 2 from J, leaving 17 bases between them. The CDR3 sequence is CASSQGWTRDTDTQYF. CDR3 nucleotides: TGTGCCAGCAGTCAAGGCTGGACCAGGGACACAGATACGCAGTATTTT.

V is TRBV28 and J is TRBJ1-1; TRBD1 matches at 7 bases. The CDR3 has 16 amino acids. Germline CDR1 is MDHEN and CDR2 is SYDVKM. Trimming at V came to 5 bases and at J to 0 bases, leaving 9 bases not matched to a gene. The CDR3 DNA reads as TGTGCCAGCAGTCCCCTAGGACAGGAGGTGAACACTGAAGCTTTCTTT. This codes for CASSPLGQEVNTEAFF.

V usage is TRBV18 and J usage is TRBJ2-1; 8 bases match TRBD1. Germline values: CDR1 KGHSH, CDR2 LQKENI. This CDR3 is built from 12 residues. The junction had 5 bases not matched to a gene; V was cut back by 6 bases and J by 10 bases. CDR3 nucleotides: TGTGCCAGCTCCTCAGGGGGCGGGGAGCAGTTCTTC. It codes for CASSSGGGEQFF.

V and J are TRBV2 and TRBJ2-1; TRBD2 aligns across 7 bases. V lost 0 bases to trimming and J lost 6 bases; unmatched junction nucleotides: 17. Per the germline V gene, CDR1 is SNHLY and CDR2 is FYNNEI. This CDR3 has 19 amino acids. CDR3 sequence (DNA): TGTGCCAGCAGTGAAGCGGGAATAGGCGGGCGGGAGATCGGCAATGAGCAGTTCTTC. The encoded protein is CASSEAGIGGREIGNEQFF.

V usage is TRBV5-1 and J usage is TRBJ2-5; 8 bases match TRBD2. Losses at the gene ends were 0 bases for V and 5 bases for J; bases not matched to a gene: 6. The CDR3 is 15 amino acids. Germline assignment: CDR1 SGHRS and CDR2 YFSETQ. In DNA, the CDR3 is TGCGCCAGCAGCTTGGCCGGGACTAGTTTTGAGACCCAGTACTTC. Its translation: CASSLAGTSFETQYF.

This sequence joins TRBV27 and TRBJ1-1; 7 bases line up with TRBD1. V lost 4 bases, J lost 5 bases, and 13 bases stayed unmatched. This CDR3 has 16 residues. CDR1 is MNHEY and CDR2 is SMNVEV in the germline V gene (reference sequence). As DNA, the CDR3 is TGTGCCAGCAGTTCCCCGTTCCAACAGGGGAGGACTGAAGCTTTCTTT. This gives the protein CASSSPFQQGRTEAFF.

V and J are TRBV3-1 (or the pseudogene TRBV3-2) and TRBJ1-6; no clear D gene. CDR3 length equals 12 residues. CDR1 is LGHDT, CDR2 YNNKEL, per germline (reference sequence). The V gene lost 2 bases and the J gene lost 8 bases, with 4 bases spanning the gap. In nucleotides, the CDR3 is TGTGCCAGCAGCCAACCATATTCACCCCTCCACTTT. It encodes CASSQPYSPLHF.

The V and J genes are TRBV14 and TRBJ2-5; 13 nucleotides align to TRBD2. CDR1 SGHDN and CDR2 FVKESK come from the germline V gene. The ends lost 9 bases at V and 2 bases at J; junction bases unmatched: 3. The CDR3 runs to 14 residues. CDR3 protein: CASKGLAGQETQYF. CDR3 sequence (DNA): TGTGCCAGTAAGGGACTAGCGGGACAAGAGACCCAGTACTTC.

This clone was recorded once. This sequence joins TRBV13 and TRBJ2-7; possibly TRBD1 for D (5 bases). The CDR3 contains 11 residues. CDR1 PRHDT and CDR2 FYEKMQ come from the germline V gene (reference sequence). The V end was cut by 5 bases, the J end by 11 bases, with 13 bases between. CDR3 protein: CASSQGGKEYF. CDR3 nucleotides: TGTGCCAGCAGCCAGGGTGGCAAGGAGTACTTC.

The chain combines TRBV18 with TRBJ2-7, with 8 bases aligning to TRBD1. V was pared by 3 bases and J by 0 bases, with 4 bases of the junction left unmatched. Germline CDR1 is KGHSH and CDR2 is LQKENI. The CDR3 is 15 amino acids. The CDR3 reads CASSPPGGASYEQYF. In nucleotides, the CDR3 is TGTGCCAGCTCACCTCCAGGGGGCGCCTCCTACGAGCAGTACTTC.

This rearrangement joins TRBV2 to TRBJ2-1, with TRBD1 as a possible D gene (6 bases). Germline CDR1 and CDR2: SNHLY and FYNNEI. CDR3 length: 13 amino acids. V was clipped by 7 bases and J by 0 bases, with 7 bases between them. The DNA of the CDR3 is TGTGCCAGCAAAGGGGGCTCCTACAATGAGCAGTTCTTC. This codes for CASKGGSYNEQFF.

This sequence joins TRBV28 and TRBJ1-4, with D possibly being TRBD1 (5 bases). The V end was cut by 3 bases, the J end by 0 bases, with 8 bases between. The CDR3 is 15 residues long. Germline-derived CDR1 and CDR2 are MDHEN and SYDVKM. The CDR3 DNA follows: TGTGCCAGCAGTTTGGCAGGGACAACTAATGAAAAACTGTTTTTT. It encodes CASSLAGTTNEKLFF.